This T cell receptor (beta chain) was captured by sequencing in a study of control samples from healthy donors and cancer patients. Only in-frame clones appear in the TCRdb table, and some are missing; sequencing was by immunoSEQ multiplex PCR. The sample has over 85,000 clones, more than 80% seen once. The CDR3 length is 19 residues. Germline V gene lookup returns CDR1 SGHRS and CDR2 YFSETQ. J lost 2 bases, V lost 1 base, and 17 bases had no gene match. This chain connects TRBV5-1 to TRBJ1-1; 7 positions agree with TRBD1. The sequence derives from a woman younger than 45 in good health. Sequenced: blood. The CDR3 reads CASSLSVRDRVKKNTEAFF. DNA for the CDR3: TGCGCCAGCAGCTTGTCTGTTCGTGACAGGGTTAAAAAAAACACTGAAGCTTTCTTT.